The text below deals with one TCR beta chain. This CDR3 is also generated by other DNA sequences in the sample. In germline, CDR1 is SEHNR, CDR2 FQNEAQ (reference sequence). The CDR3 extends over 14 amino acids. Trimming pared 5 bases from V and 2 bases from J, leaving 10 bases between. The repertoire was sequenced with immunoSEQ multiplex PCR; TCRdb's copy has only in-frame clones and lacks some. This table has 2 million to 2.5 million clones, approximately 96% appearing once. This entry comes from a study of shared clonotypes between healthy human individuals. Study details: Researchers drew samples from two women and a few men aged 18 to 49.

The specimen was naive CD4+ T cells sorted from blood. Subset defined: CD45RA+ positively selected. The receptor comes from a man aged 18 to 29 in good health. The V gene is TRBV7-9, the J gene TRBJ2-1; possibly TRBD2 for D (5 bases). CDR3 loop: CASSPSGAYNEQFF. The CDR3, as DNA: TGTGCCAGCAGCCCGAGCGGTGCCTACAATGAGCAGTTCTTC.